This T cell receptor beta chain was sequenced for a study of shared clonotypes between healthy human individuals. Method: immunoSEQ multiplex PCR; TCRdb's copy keeps in-frame clones and lacks some. The data hold just over 2,000,000 clones, with 85% to 95% observed a single time. On this clone itself: This sample also contains other DNA sequences that code for the same CDR3.

This CDR3 is 13 amino acids long. The ends were cut back, 3 bases at V and 8 bases at J, with 10 bases in the middle. Germline V gives CDR1 LNHNV, CDR2 YYDKDF (reference sequence). The sequencing sample was made of naive CD4+ T cells sorted from blood. The subset was: CD45RA+ positively selected. V usage is TRBV15 and J usage is TRBJ1-4, with D possibly matching TRBD1 (5 bases). This receptor was taken from a man in his late teens or twenties in good health. CDR3 DNA sequence: TGTGCCACCAGCAGGGGACTCGAGGAAAAACTGTTTTTT. It codes for CATSRGLEEKLFF.